These 14 T cell receptor beta chains share one sample of origin, sequenced in a study of early T cells in non-severe SARS-CoV-2 infection (dated by TCRdb to the early 2020s). Receptor libraries were prepared by 5' RACE. TCRdb names NextSeq 500 as the instrument used. Using fastp trimming at Q25 and MiXCR clonotype assembly, TCRdb reanalyzed the public sequencing data and kept in-frame beta chains. Identical CDR3 protein sequences are pooled into one entry, listed with their most common genes and DNA. The sample table holds around 80,000 distinct CDR3 sequences, of which around 11% were seen once. The ten largest clonotypes hold around 11% of the sample. This specimen consisted of whole blood, obtained at baseline. These receptors were obtained from an adult who was a healthcare worker with PCR-confirmed SARS-CoV-2 infection or an uninfected control (not recorded which).

This clonotype appeared many times. The chain recombines TRBV29-1 with TRBJ1-2; 7 bases fit TRBD1. Germline CDR1 SQVTM, CDR2 ANQGSEA. The CDR3 has 14 amino acids. V lost 6 bases to trimming and J lost 3 bases; unmatched junction nucleotides: 10. CDR3 protein: CSVWPGQTDYGYTF. Here the CDR3 DNA reads TGCAGCGTATGGCCGGGACAGACTGACTATGGCTACACCTTC.

This clonotype was picked up a small number of times. This chain connects TRBV5-4 to TRBJ2-3; D might be TRBD2 (7 bases). Germline V lookup: CDR1 SGHNT, CDR2 YYREEE (reference sequence). The CDR3 has 13 residues. V was clipped by 4 bases and J by 13 bases, with 19 bases between them. The CDR3 here is CASSQVGGGPEYF. The CDR3 coding sequence is TGTGCCAGCAGCCAAGTGGGGGGGGGCCCTGAGTATTTT.

This clonotype was observed a few times. This sequence joins TRBV6-5 and TRBJ2-3, with D possibly matching TRBD2 (6 bases). The V gene lost 6 bases and the J gene lost 7 bases, with 14 bases spanning the gap. This CDR3 is built from 13 residues. CDR1 is MNHEY, CDR2 SVGAGI, per germline. The CDR3 DNA sequence: TGTGCCAGCAGCGGCACCGCGGGGAATACGCAGTATTTT. Translated: CASSGTAGNTQYF.

This clonotype was seen only a few times. The chain couples TRBV7-3 to TRBJ2-2; tentatively, D is TRBD1 (5 bases). CDR3 length: 16 amino acids. Germline V lookup: CDR1 SGHTA, CDR2 FQGTGA. With 5 bases removed from V and 3 bases from J, the gap between germline ends came to 16 bases. The CDR3 reads CASSPIPTTDTGELFF. Here the CDR3 DNA reads TGTGCCAGCAGCCCCATACCCACGACAGACACCGGGGAGCTGTTTTTT.

The table lists this clonotype with a few counts. The CDR3 region is CSARDYRGQNIQYF. The CDR3 DNA follows: TGCAGTGCTAGAGATTACAGGGGGCAGAACATTCAGTACTTC. This chain connects TRBV20-1 to TRBJ2-4; 9 nucleotides match TRBD1. Germline trimming cut 0 bases from V and 7 bases from J; bases unmatched to any gene: 4. The germline V gene has CDR1 DFQATT and CDR2 SNEGSKA (reference sequence). CDR3 length equals 14 residues.

This clonotype was picked up many times. The chain joins TRBV11-2 to TRBJ2-1; no clear D. V lost 3 bases, J lost 4 bases, and 7 bases lay in between. There are 13 residues in the CDR3. Germline V gene sequence: CDR1 SGHAT, CDR2 FQNNGV. The CDR3 region is CASSLSHYNEQFF. The DNA for the CDR3 is TGTGCCAGCAGCTTGAGCCATTACAATGAGCAGTTCTTC.

This clonotype turned up a few times. The chain has TRBV20-1 and TRBJ1-2; D is perhaps TRBD1 (6 bases). With 3 bases removed from V and 0 bases from J, the gap between germline ends came to 8 bases. This CDR3 is 13 amino acids long. CDR1 and CDR2 (germline): DFQATT, SNEGSKA (reference sequence). In DNA, the CDR3 is TGCAGTGCTAGGACAGGCACTAACTATGGCTACACCTTC. Its protein is CSARTGTNYGYTF.

This clonotype occurred a few times. The V gene is TRBV29-1, the J gene TRBJ1-3; D gene unclear. Germline lookup yields CDR1 SQVTM and CDR2 ANQGSEA. This CDR3 contains 11 residues. The V end lost 5 bases, the J end lost 4 bases, and 6 bases lay between the germline ends. The CDR3 region is CSVRMGNTIYF. The CDR3 nucleotides are TGCAGCGTTAGAATGGGAAACACCATATATTTT.

This chain uses TRBV18 with TRBJ1-6; TRBD1 aligns across 8 bases. Germline assignment: CDR1 KGHSH and CDR2 LQKENI. The CDR3 consists of 15 residues. V was clipped by 1 base and J by 7 bases; unmatched bases: 3. CDR3 in DNA: TGTGCCAGCTCACCACACAGGGGGTTGAATTCACCCCTCCACTTT. Its protein is CASSPHRGLNSPLHF.

The chain combines TRBV5-1 with TRBJ2-1; a possible D gene is TRBD2 (6 bases). Germline V gene lookup returns CDR1 SGHRS and CDR2 YFSETQ. This CDR3 has 17 amino acids. The V and J ends lost 6 bases and 0 bases respectively, with 19 bases between them. CDR3 DNA sequence: TGCGCCAGCACGTATACTAGCAGGGTGAGCTCCTACAATGAGCAGTTCTTC. Its protein product is CASTYTSRVSSYNEQFF.

The rearrangement links TRBV12-3 or TRBV12-4 to TRBJ2-7; a possible D gene is TRBD1 (6 bases). V shed 7 bases and J shed 5 bases, with 15 bases lying between them. This CDR3 has 13 residues. CDR3 sequence (DNA): TGTGCCAGCAAACGGCAGGGGATGAACGAGCAGTACTTC. It specifies CASKRQGMNEQYF.

This clonotype has more than one count but fewer than ten. The genes are TRBV5-1 and TRBJ2-3; no clear D gene. This CDR3 has 17 residues. The germline V gene encodes CDR1 SGHRS and CDR2 YFSETQ. V gave up 0 bases and J gave up 0 bases, with 14 bases separating them. The CDR3 region has the DNA TGCGCCAGCAGCTTGGGGCCCCGCCTACCAAGCACAGATACGCAGTATTTT. Its protein product is CASSLGPRLPSTDTQYF. Supplemented by reference TRBV5-1 and TRBJ2-3, the full variable domain reads KAGVTQTPRYLIKTRGQQVTLSCSPISGHRSVSWYQQTPGQGLQFLFEYFSETQRNKGNFPGRFSGRQFSNSRSEMNVSTLELGDSALYLCASSLGPRLPSTDTQYFGPGTRLTVL.

This clonotype occurred many times. The chain is built from TRBV29-1 and TRBJ1-4, with 7 bases matching TRBD1. The CDR3 is 13 amino acids. CDR1 and CDR2 from the germline V gene are SQVTM and ANQGSEA. Trimming at V came to 6 bases and at J to 3 bases, leaving 4 bases not matched to a gene. The CDR3 DNA reads TGCAGCGTCGCCGGGACAGCTAATGAAAAACTGTTTTTT. Protein product: CSVAGTANEKLFF.

This clonotype was recorded a few times. The chain uses TRBV7-9 and TRBJ1-2; D remains ambiguous. This CDR3 comprises 11 residues. Germline V gene lookup returns CDR1 SEHNR and CDR2 FQNEAQ (reference sequence). V shed 0 bases and J shed 6 bases, with 2 bases lying between them. The CDR3 here is CASSLAHGYTF. The CDR3 DNA follows: TGTGCCAGCAGCTTAGCCCATGGCTACACCTTC.